Listed below are T cell receptor beta chains from one sample, sequenced in a study of T cells expressing NK-cell markers. TCRdb re-called the 5' RACE reads and catalogs CDR3 proteins one per entry, DNA excluded. The sample table sets out 500,000 to 600,000 distinct CDR3 sequences. The sample comprised blood T cells: a sorted CD56 or NKG2C T cell subset, CD4+ or CD8+ T cells, or bulk PBMC T cells (not recorded which). These receptors were taken from a man younger than 35 in good health. CDR3s include the opening cysteine and the closing phenylalanine or tryptophan.

J gene	CDR3 length	V gene	CDR3 protein
TRBJ2-1	14	TRBV20-1	CSAGDRGHSNEQFF
TRBJ2-7	11	TRBV20-1	CSANRGFEQYF
TRBJ2-1	14	TRBV25-1	CASSPRGRLYEQFF
TRBJ2-3	16	TRBV12-3/TRBV12-4	CASSRSSGRHTDTQYF
TRBJ1-5	14	TRBV7-9	CASSGPGAWQPQHF
TRBJ2-7	17	TRBV10-3	CAISEGHGRQGSYEQYF
TRBJ2-5	15	TRBV6-5	CASSSPGQGMETQYF
TRBJ2-3	20	TRBV24-1	CATSARLAGEGFGLTDTQYF
TRBJ1-3	14	TRBV6-1	CASSEIGSGNTIYF
TRBJ2-1	16	TRBV24-1	CATSDEDRVGYNEQFF
TRBJ2-2	16	TRBV29-1	CSVIRDSVANTGELFF
TRBJ1-1	13	TRBV6-1	CASGVTENTEAFF
TRBJ1-5	15	TRBV2	CASRARAYSNQPQHF
TRBJ2-3	14	TRBV5-5	CASSSTGSTDTQYF
TRBJ2-5	15	TRBV5-5	CASSSSGGFQETQYF